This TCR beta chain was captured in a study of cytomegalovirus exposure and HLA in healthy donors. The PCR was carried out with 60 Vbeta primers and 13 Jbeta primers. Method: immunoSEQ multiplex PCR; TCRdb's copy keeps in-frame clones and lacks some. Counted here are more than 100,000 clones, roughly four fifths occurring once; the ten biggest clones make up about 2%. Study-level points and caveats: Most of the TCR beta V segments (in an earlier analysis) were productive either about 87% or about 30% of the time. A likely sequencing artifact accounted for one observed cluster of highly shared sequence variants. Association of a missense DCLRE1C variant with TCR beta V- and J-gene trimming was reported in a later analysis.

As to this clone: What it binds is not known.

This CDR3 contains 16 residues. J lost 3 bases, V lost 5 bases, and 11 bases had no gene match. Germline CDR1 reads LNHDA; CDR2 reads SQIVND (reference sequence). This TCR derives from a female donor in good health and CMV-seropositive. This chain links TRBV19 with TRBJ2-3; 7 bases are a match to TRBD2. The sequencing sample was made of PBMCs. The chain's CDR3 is CASSSLKGRGTDTQYF. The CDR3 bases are TGTGCCAGTAGTTCCCTTAAAGGGAGGGGAACAGATACGCAGTATTTT. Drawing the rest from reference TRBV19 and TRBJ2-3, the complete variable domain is DGGITQSPKYLFRKEGQNVTLSCEQNLNHDAMYWYRQDPGQGLRLIYYSQIVNDFQKGDIAEGYSVSREKKESFPLTVTSAQKNPTAFYLCASSSLKGRGTDTQYFGPGTRLTVL.